This entry lists 22 T cell receptor beta chains sequenced from one sample in a study of T cells after yellow fever vaccination. In TCRdb, the 5' RACE reads were re-called with MiXCR into one record per CDR3 protein. The sample yields about 45,000 distinct CDR3 sequences, roughly 7% seen once. The sample consisted of CD8+ T cells not binding an NS4B(214-222) dextramer, sorted from PBMCs, taken 45 days after the yellow fever booster vaccination. The receptors stem from a man aged 25 to 45 who received the YFV17D yellow fever vaccine.

This clonotype was counted many times. The rearrangement links TRBV12-3 or TRBV12-4 to TRBJ1-5; unclear D gene. This CDR3 is built from 13 residues. V was trimmed by 5 bases and J by 5 bases, leaving 10 bases between them. CDR3 in amino acids: CASSTRGDQPQHF. As DNA, the CDR3 is TGTGCCAGCAGTACCCGAGGAGATCAGCCCCAGCATTTT.

The chain combines TRBV9 with TRBJ1-4, with TRBD1 as a possible D gene (6 bases). The V end was cut by 3 bases, the J end by 2 bases, with 11 bases between. Germline CDR1 reads SGDLS; CDR2 reads YYNGEE. The CDR3 runs to 15 residues. The CDR3: CASSGQGSTNEKLFF. CDR3 nucleotide sequence: TGTGCCAGCAGCGGTCAGGGGAGTACTAATGAAAAACTGTTTTTT. Drawing the rest from reference TRBV9 and TRBJ1-4, the complete variable domain is DSGVTQTPKHLITATGQRVTLRCSPRSGDLSVYWYQQSLDQGLQFLIQYYNGEERAKGNILERFSAQQFPDLHSELNLSSLELGDSALYFCASSGQGSTNEKLFFGSGTQLSVL.

This clonotype was seen at least ten times. The chain employs TRBV14 and TRBJ2-7, with D tentatively TRBD1 (6 bases). CDR3 length equals 15 residues. The V and J ends lost 5 bases and 3 bases respectively, with 17 bases between them. Germline CDR1 is SGHDN and CDR2 is FVKESK. In DNA, the CDR3 is TGTGCCAGCAGCGGACGACAGGTCCCCTACTACGAGCAGTACTTC. This sequence encodes CASSGRQVPYYEQYF.

This rearrangement joins TRBV3-1 to TRBJ2-5; D possibly corresponds to TRBD2 (6 bases). Germline V gives CDR1 LGHDT, CDR2 YNNKEL (reference sequence). This CDR3 has 16 amino acids. Trimming removed 1 base from V and 0 bases from J, with 12 bases in between. CDR3 amino acids: CASSQVIGEDQETQYF. In DNA, the CDR3 is TGTGCCAGCAGCCAAGTTATAGGGGAGGACCAAGAGACCCAGTACTTC.

This clonotype has at least ten counts. This rearrangement joins TRBV5-1 to TRBJ2-5, with D uncertain. The germline V gene encodes CDR1 SGHRS and CDR2 YFSETQ. Trimming cost V 6 bases and J 1 base, with 10 bases left between them. The CDR3 runs to 13 residues. The CDR3 DNA reads TGCGCCAGCAAGGAAAACGGCCAAGAGACCCAGTACTTC. It encodes CASKENGQETQYF.

Worth noting for this clonotype: A much larger clonotype is one base distant, so this may be a read error. The chain employs TRBV7-6 and TRBJ2-1; D could derive from TRBD1 or TRBD2 (5 bases each). The CDR3 runs to 14 residues. Germline V gene data show CDR1 as SGHVS and CDR2 as FNYEAQ. Trimming shortened V by 2 bases and J by 7 bases, and 12 bases separated the two germline ends. The CDR3 DNA reads as TGTGCCAGCAGCTTATACGGGGCGGCAAATGAGCAGTTCTTC. Translating it yields CASSLYGAANEQFF.

This clonotype was recorded many times. The V gene is TRBV11-2, the J gene TRBJ2-3, with D possibly matching TRBD2 (5 bases). This CDR3 contains 13 residues. Germline lookup yields CDR1 SGHAT and CDR2 FQNNGV. V was trimmed by 5 bases and J by 6 bases, leaving 12 bases between them. DNA of the CDR3: TGTGCCAGCAGCCTCATAGGCGGGGATACGCAGTATTTT. This sequence encodes CASSLIGGDTQYF.

This clonotype was seen repeatedly, ten times or more. The chain couples TRBV29-1 to TRBJ2-5; the D is unclear. The CDR3 covers 14 residues. V lost 0 bases and J 1 base, leaving 9 bases between the germline ends. Germline V CDR1 and CDR2: SQVTM, ANQGSEA. The DNA for the CDR3 is TGCAGCGTTGAAGATTGGAAGTTCCAAGAGACCCAGTACTTC. Protein sequence: CSVEDWKFQETQYF.

At least ten counts were recorded for this clonotype. This chain's CDR3 is CASSYPDRGQFF. The CDR3 coding sequence is TGTGCCAGCAGTTACCCCGACAGGGGGCAGTTCTTC. The chain has TRBV6-2 or TRBV6-3 and TRBJ2-1; 8 bases fit TRBD1. CDR3 length: 12 amino acids. The V gene end was trimmed by 2 bases and the J gene end by 12 bases; junction bases not matched to a gene: 3. Germline-derived CDR1 and CDR2 are MNHEY and SVGEGT.

In this sample, this clonotype turned up a few times. This chain links TRBV3-1 with TRBJ2-2; D might be TRBD2 (6 bases). The CDR3 loop spans 17 amino acids. CDR1 LGHDT and CDR2 YNNKEL come from the germline V gene (reference sequence). V lost 2 bases and J 4 bases, leaving 17 bases between the germline ends. CDR3 protein: CASSQRGTSWGTGELFF. The CDR3 DNA reads TGTGCCAGCAGCCAAAGGGGAACTAGCTGGGGCACCGGGGAGCTGTTTTTT.

The rearrangement joins TRBV4-3 to TRBJ2-5; D uncertain. This CDR3 has 13 amino acids. Per germline, CDR1 LGHNA and CDR2 YSLEER. V gave up 4 bases and J gave up 2 bases, with 8 bases separating them. CDR3 amino acids: CASSPRTQETQYF. In DNA, the CDR3 is TGCGCCAGCAGCCCCCGCACACAAGAGACCCAGTACTTC.

This clonotype has ten or more counts. The rearrangement joins TRBV29-1 to TRBJ2-1; D may be TRBD1 (6 bases). The CDR3 has 14 amino acids. V gave up 4 bases and J gave up 2 bases, with 12 bases separating them. CDR1 and CDR2 from the germline V gene are SQVTM and ANQGSEA. The CDR3 spells CSVGGLRTYNEQFF. In DNA, the CDR3 is TGCAGCGTTGGGGGGCTAAGAACCTACAATGAGCAGTTCTTC.

This clonotype was observed many times. The rearrangement uses TRBV27 and TRBJ1-1; 8 positions agree with TRBD1. Trimming took 5 bases from V and 1 from J; bases not matched to a gene: 9. This CDR3 is built from 16 residues. The germline gives CDR1 MNHEY, CDR2 SMNVEV (reference sequence). CDR3: CASSRETGDANTEAFF. CDR3 DNA sequence: TGTGCCAGCAGTAGGGAGACAGGGGATGCGAACACTGAAGCTTTCTTT.

Ten or more counts support this clonotype. The chain carries TRBV15 and TRBJ2-2; TRBD1 or TRBD2 may be the D gene (7 bases each). Germline V gives CDR1 LNHNV, CDR2 YYDKDF (reference sequence). V lost 5 bases and J 2 bases, leaving 15 bases between the germline ends. The CDR3 is 16 amino acids. The CDR3, as DNA: TGTGCCACCAGCGGGGGGGACAGAGTCAACACCGGGGAGCTGTTTTTT. Encoded protein: CATSGGDRVNTGELFF.

This clonotype was observed at least ten times. The chain couples TRBV29-1 to TRBJ2-1; 7 nucleotides align to TRBD1. In germline, CDR1 is SQVTM, CDR2 ANQGSEA. V lost 3 bases, J lost 3 bases, and 11 bases stayed unmatched. The CDR3 is 16 residues long. The CDR3 coding sequence is TGCAGCGTTGAGGAACAGGGGCCGTTGAACTACAATGAGCAGTTCTTC. Translation gives CSVEEQGPLNYNEQFF.

The chain links TRBV20-1 to TRBJ2-1; D gene ambiguous. Trimming removed 4 bases from V and 8 bases from J, with 18 bases in between. CDR1 is DFQATT, CDR2 SNEGSKA, per germline (reference sequence). This CDR3 contains 14 residues. The CDR3 nucleotides are TGCAGTGCTAAGCCCGCGGCGACCCCCGATGAGCAGTTCTTC. It specifies CSAKPAATPDEQFF.

In this sample, this clonotype turned up many times. This rearrangement joins TRBV6-2 or TRBV6-3 to TRBJ2-5, with 9 bases aligning to TRBD2. Trimming cost V 2 bases and J 0 bases; bases outside gene matches: 1. The CDR3 is made up of 15 amino acids. Germline CDR1 reads MNHEY; CDR2 reads SVGEGT. The CDR3 is CASSYKREDQETQYF. DNA of the CDR3: TGTGCCAGCAGTTACAAGCGGGAGGACCAAGAGACCCAGTACTTC.

The J gene is TRBJ2-5, the V gene TRBV6-5; 11 positions match TRBD1. From germline, CDR1 is MNHEY and CDR2 SVGAGI. The J segment lost 5 bases and the V segment lost 4 bases, leaving 6 bases of the junction unmatched. CDR3 length: 15 residues. CDR3 nucleotide sequence: TGTGCCAGCAGTTCCGGACAGGGGGCGTGGGAGACCCAGTACTTC. It encodes CASSSGQGAWETQYF.

This clonotype was recorded at least ten times. This chain links TRBV12-3 or TRBV12-4 with TRBJ2-5; the match to TRBD2 covers 8 bases. The CDR3 runs 13 residues. V was pared by 2 bases and J by 5 bases, with 1 base of the junction left unmatched. CDR3 DNA sequence: TGTGCCAGCAGTTTATTAGCGGGGGAGACCCAGTACTTC. Its protein product is CASSLLAGETQYF.

This clonotype was observed a few times. The V and J genes are TRBV20-1 and TRBJ2-2; D ambiguous. Germline V gives CDR1 DFQATT, CDR2 SNEGSKA (reference sequence). The CDR3 covers 13 residues. Trimming took 3 bases from V and 1 from J, leaving 6 bases between them. CDR3 in amino acids: CSASLRNTGELFF. DNA for the CDR3: TGCAGTGCTAGTCTGAGGAACACCGGGGAGCTGTTTTTT.

This clonotype was counted ten times or more. The chain links TRBV6-1 to TRBJ1-3, with TRBD1 as a possible D gene (5 bases). Trimming removed 6 bases from V and 3 bases from J, with 9 bases in between. CDR3 length equals 13 residues. Germline V lookup: CDR1 MNHNS, CDR2 SASEGT. The CDR3 DNA is TGTGCCAGCAGGCAGGACATTGGAAACACCATATATTTT. It encodes CASRQDIGNTIYF.

This clonotype was found many times. This sequence joins TRBV2 and TRBJ2-7, with 10 bases that match TRBD2. CDR3 length: 18 residues. CDR1 is SNHLY and CDR2 is FYNNEI in the germline V gene. J gave up 6 bases and V 4 bases, and 18 bases lay outside the gene matches. The CDR3 region has the DNA TGTGCCAGCAGTGCCTTACTAGCGGGACCCACCCCCCGGGGCGAGCAGTACTTC. It specifies CASSALLAGPTPRGEQYF.